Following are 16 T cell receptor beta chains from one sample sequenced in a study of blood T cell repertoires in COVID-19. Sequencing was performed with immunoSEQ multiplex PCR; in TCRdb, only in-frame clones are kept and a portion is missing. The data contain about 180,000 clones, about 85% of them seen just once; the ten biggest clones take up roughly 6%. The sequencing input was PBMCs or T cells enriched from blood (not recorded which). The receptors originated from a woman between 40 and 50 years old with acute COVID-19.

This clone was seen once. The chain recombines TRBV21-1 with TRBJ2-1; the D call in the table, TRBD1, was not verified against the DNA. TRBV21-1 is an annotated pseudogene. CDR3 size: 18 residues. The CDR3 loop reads CASSKLNENGTENNEQFF. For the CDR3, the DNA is TGTGCCAGCAGCAAACTCAATGAAAACGGGACAGAGAACAATGAGCAGTTCTTC.

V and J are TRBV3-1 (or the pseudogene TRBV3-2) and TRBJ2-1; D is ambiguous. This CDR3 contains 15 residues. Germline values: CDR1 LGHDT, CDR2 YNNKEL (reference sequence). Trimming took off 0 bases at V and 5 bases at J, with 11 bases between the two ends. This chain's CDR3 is CASSQDAAANNEQFF. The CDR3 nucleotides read TGTGCCAGCAGCCAAGACGCGGCAGCCAACAATGAGCAGTTCTTC.

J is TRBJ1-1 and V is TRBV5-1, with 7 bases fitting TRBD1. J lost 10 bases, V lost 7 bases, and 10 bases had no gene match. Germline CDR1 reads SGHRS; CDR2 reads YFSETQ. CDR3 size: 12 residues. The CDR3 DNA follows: TGCGCCAGCCAACAGGGGAGTGGGGGAGCTTTCTTT. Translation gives CASQQGSGGAFF.

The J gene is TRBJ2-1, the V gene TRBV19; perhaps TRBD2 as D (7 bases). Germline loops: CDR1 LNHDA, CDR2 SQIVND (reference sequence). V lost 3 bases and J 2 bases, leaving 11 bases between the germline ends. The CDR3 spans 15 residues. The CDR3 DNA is TGTGCCAGTAGTATGGGAGGGGGACCCTACAATGAGCAGTTCTTC. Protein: CASSMGGGPYNEQFF.

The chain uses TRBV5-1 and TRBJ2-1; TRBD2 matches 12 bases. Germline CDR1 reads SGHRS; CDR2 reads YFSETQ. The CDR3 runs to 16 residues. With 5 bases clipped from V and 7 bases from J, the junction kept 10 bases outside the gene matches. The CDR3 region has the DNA TGCGCCAGCAGTTTGCGACTAGCGGGAGCAGAGAATGAGCAGTTCTTC. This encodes CASSLRLAGAENEQFF.

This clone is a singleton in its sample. This CDR3 is CASSYSRNNLEAFF. In DNA form, the CDR3 reads TGTGCCAGCAGTTACTCGAGGAATAATCTTGAAGCTTTCTTT. This chain connects TRBV6-5 to TRBJ1-1; D gene ambiguous. The V end lost 0 bases, the J end lost 7 bases, and 12 bases lay between the germline ends. This CDR3 region has 14 residues. Looked up from germline, CDR1 is MNHEY and CDR2 is SVGAGI.

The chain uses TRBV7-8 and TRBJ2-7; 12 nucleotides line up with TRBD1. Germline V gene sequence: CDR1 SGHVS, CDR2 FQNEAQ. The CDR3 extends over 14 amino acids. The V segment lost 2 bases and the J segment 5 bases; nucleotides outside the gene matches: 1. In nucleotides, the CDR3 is TGTGCCAGCAGCTTAAGGGACAGGGGGCACGAGCAGTACTTC. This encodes CASSLRDRGHEQYF.

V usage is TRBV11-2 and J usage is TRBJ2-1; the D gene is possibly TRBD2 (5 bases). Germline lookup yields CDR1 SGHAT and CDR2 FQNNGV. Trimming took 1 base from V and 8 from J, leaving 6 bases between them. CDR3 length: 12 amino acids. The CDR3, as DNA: TGTGCCAGCAGCTTAGCCGGGGATGAGCAGTTCTTC. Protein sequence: CASSLAGDEQFF.

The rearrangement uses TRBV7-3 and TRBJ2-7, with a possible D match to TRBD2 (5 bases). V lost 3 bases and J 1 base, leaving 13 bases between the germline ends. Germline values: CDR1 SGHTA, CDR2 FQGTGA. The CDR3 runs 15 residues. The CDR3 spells CASSLGLGSSYEQYF. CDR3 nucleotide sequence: TGTGCCAGCAGCTTGGGCCTAGGGAGTTCCTACGAGCAGTACTTC.

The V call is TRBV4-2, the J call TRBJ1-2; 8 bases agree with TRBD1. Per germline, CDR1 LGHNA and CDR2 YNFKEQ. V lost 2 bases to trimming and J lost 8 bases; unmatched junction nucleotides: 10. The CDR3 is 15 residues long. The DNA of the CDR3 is TGTGCCAGCAGCCAATTACGGACAGGGCAGAGAGGCTACACCTTC. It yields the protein CASSQLRTGQRGYTF.

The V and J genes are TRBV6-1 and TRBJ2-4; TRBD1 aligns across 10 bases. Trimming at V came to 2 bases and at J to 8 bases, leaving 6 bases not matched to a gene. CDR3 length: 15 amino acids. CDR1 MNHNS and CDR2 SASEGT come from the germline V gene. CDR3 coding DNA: TGTGCCAGCAGTGAAACGACAGGGGGCACGGACATTCAGTACTTC. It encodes CASSETTGGTDIQYF.

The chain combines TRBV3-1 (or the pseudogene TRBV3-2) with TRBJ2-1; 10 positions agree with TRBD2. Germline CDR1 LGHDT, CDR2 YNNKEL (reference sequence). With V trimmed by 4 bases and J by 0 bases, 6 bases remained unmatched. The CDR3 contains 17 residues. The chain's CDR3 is CASSPRLAGHSYNEQFF. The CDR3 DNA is TGTGCCAGCAGCCCCAGACTAGCGGGTCACTCCTACAATGAGCAGTTCTTC.

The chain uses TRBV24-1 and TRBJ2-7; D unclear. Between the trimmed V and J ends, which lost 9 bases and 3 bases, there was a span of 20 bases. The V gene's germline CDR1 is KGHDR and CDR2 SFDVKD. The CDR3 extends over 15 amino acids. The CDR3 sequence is CATSKHRKRCYEQYF. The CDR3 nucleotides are TGTGCCACCTCGAAGCACCGAAAGAGGTGCTACGAGCAGTACTTC.

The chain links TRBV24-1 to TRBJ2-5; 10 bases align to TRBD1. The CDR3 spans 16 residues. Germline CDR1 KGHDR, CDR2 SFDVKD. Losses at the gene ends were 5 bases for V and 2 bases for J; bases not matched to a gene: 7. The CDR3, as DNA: TGTGCCACCAGTGCCTCGGGACAGGGGCATCAAGAGACCCAGTACTTC. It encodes CATSASGQGHQETQYF.

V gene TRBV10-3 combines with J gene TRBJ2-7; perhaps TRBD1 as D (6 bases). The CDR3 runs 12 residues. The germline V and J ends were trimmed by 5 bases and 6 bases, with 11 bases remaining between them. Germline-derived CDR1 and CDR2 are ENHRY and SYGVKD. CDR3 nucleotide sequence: TGTGCCATCAGTCCGACAGGCGGCGAGCAGTACGTC. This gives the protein CAISPTGGEQYV.

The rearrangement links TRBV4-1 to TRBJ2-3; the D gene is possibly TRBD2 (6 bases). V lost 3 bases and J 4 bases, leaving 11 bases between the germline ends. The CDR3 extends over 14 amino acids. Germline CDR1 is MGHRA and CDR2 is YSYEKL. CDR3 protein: CASSQEGASDTQYF. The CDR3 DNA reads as TGCGCCAGCAGCCAGGAGGGCGCCTCAGATACGCAGTATTTT.